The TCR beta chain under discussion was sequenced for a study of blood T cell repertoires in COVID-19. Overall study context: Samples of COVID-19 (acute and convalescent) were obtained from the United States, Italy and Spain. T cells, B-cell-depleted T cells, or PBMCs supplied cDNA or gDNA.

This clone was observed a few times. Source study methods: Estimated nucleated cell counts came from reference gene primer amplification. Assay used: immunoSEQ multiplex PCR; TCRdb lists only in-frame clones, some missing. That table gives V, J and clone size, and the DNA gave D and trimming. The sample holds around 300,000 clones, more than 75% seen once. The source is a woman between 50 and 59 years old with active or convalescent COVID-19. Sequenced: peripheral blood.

The CDR3 spells CASSLRQPNYGYTF. CDR3 DNA: TGTGCCAGCAGTTTACGACAGCCGAACTATGGCTACACCTTC. The chain employs TRBV28 and TRBJ1-2, with D perhaps matching TRBD1 (5 bases). Germline assignment: CDR1 MDHEN and CDR2 SYDVKM. Trimming cost V 2 bases and J 2 bases, with 9 bases left between them. This CDR3 spans 14 amino acids.